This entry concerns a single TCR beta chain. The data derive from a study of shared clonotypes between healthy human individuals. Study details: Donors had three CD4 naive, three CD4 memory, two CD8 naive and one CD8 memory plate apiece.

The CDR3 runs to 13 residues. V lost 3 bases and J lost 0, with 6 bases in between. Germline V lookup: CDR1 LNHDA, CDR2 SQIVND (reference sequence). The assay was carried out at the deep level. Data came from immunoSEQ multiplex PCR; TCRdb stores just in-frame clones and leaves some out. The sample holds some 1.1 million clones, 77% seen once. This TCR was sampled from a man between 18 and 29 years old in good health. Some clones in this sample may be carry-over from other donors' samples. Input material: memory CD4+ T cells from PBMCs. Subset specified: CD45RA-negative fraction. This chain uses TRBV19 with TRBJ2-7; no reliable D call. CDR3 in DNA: TGTGCCAGTAGTATTATCCTCTCCTACGAGCAGTACTTC. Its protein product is CASSIILSYEQYF. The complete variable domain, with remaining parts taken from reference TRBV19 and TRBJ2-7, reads DGGITQSPKYLFRKEGQNVTLSCEQNLNHDAMYWYRQDPGQGLRLIYYSQIVNDFQKGDIAEGYSVSREKKESFPLTVTSAQKNPTAFYLCASSIILSYEQYFGPGTRLTVT.